This is a list of T cell receptor beta chains from one sample in a study of T cells in Graves' hyperthyroidism and ophthalmopathy. TCRdb used MiXCR to reprocess the multiplex PCR reads, holding one entry per CDR3 protein. The sample has hundreds of thousands of distinct CDR3 sequences, less than 15% seen once. Material for sequencing was blood. The receptor source for this set is a young woman with Graves' hyperthyroidism. CDR3s include the opening cysteine and the closing phenylalanine or tryptophan. Rows may omit the clone size; those that give it use once, few, many or a size class.

>TRBJ1-1|many|TRBV30
CAWSVQLGTEAFF
>TRBJ1-3|few|TRBV5-1
CASSLGQYSGNTIYF
>TRBJ1-2|many|TRBV9
CASSVGGSTNYGYTF
>TRBJ2-6|few|TRBV20-1
CSAGGAGANVLTF
>TRBJ2-1|.|TRBV5-5
CASSLASLARDSYNEQFF
>TRBJ2-3|many|TRBV18
CASSRPGVAGERDTQYF
>TRBJ2-3|many|TRBV28
CASMAPGDGTDTQYF
>TRBJ2-5|few|TRBV7-2
CASSAPLMSYEVVQYF
>TRBJ1-5|few|TRBV7-9
CASSLGGTDQPQHF
>TRBJ2-1|.|TRBV27
CASSSFGLNNEQFF
>TRBJ1-5|many|TRBV6-1
CASRGGTDLSNQPQHF
>TRBJ1-1|many|TRBV7-9
CASSLEPWNTEAFF
>TRBJ2-1|few|TRBV7-9
CASTRGWDNLYNEQFF
>TRBJ2-1|.|TRBV9
CASSAGSPQSSEQFF
>TRBJ1-2|many|TRBV4-3
CASSQGEGVDYGYTF
>TRBJ2-7|few|TRBV19
CASSMASGTYEQYF
>TRBJ2-1|many|TRBV15
CATKTGGRNEQFF
>TRBJ1-5|many|TRBV28
CASSRQGGRLRPQHF
>TRBJ2-6|.|TRBV28
CASSAGTVPGANVLTF
>TRBJ1-1|many|TRBV29-1
CSVAGLMNTEAFF
>TRBJ2-3|.|TRBV6-4
CASSSGQGSSAQYF
>TRBJ2-1|few|TRBV4-1
CASSPYQGAPYNEQFF
>TRBJ2-5|.|TRBV7-9
CASSLGDRGMETQYF
>TRBJ1-2|.|TRBV9
CASSDLPFDGYTF
>TRBJ2-7|few|TRBV29-1
CSAGGQGNYEQYF
>TRBJ2-7|.|TRBV4-1
CASSQVGAPSYEQYF
>TRBJ2-7|few|TRBV15
CATSRDSSYEQYF
>TRBJ2-1|many|TRBV28
CASSLQAKGNNEQFF
>TRBJ2-7|few|TRBV5-4
CASSRPPGYEQYF
>TRBJ1-4|.|TRBV6-2/TRBV6-3
CASSPRDGTNEKLFF
>TRBJ2-5|.|TRBV7-9
CASSLAGEPSGAQYF
>TRBJ2-7|many|TRBV9
CASSVGDGTSYEQYF
>TRBJ1-5|few|TRBV6-1
CASSPTLSRVSNQSQHF
>TRBJ1-5|.|TRBV4-1
CASSQLPPWPGGGGPQHF
>TRBJ1-2|many|TRBV11-1
CASSPSGGIYGYTF
>TRBJ1-1|.|TRBV6-9
CASSYLRTRGNTEAFF
>TRBJ2-7|few|TRBV20-1
CSARQTSGSYEQYF
>TRBJ2-1|many|TRBV6-1
CASRVSGNSYNEQFF
>TRBJ2-2|.|TRBV9
CASSVEAGVFTGELFF
>TRBJ2-1|few|TRBV29-1
CSVEFVGNEQFF
>TRBJ1-1|many|TRBV11-2
CASSKGSYTEAFF
>TRBJ2-1|.|TRBV27
CASSLYPRQGYNEQFF
>TRBJ2-1|few|TRBV6-1
CASRWTHGNNEQFF
>TRBJ1-1|few|TRBV5-1
CAGSFNGQRFTEAFF
>TRBJ2-6|.|TRBV6-2/TRBV6-3
CASSYILDRSTSGANVLTF
>TRBJ2-3|.|TRBV7-8
CASSWGVSAFSTDTQYF
>TRBJ2-3|many|TRBV7-9
CASSALRPEFGDTQYF
>TRBJ1-1|many|TRBV27
CASSSPPSGNTEAFF
>TRBJ2-7|many|TRBV6-2/TRBV6-3
CASSFDRDYEQYF
>TRBJ1-5|many|TRBV15
CATSRDADGWNNQPQHF
>TRBJ2-7|.|TRBV7-2
CASSLRVGSRDIYEQYF
>TRBJ1-2|.|TRBV2
CASEIRDRASNYGYTF
>TRBJ2-7|many|TRBV30
CAWSGGRGDPSEQYF